This T cell receptor beta chain originates from a study of shared clonotypes between healthy human individuals. Findings of the study overall: Richness estimates generally favored naive over memory subsets.

The V gene's germline CDR1 is LNHDA and CDR2 SQIVND (reference sequence). The CDR3 runs to 13 residues. V was shortened by 6 bases and J by 2 bases, with 8 bases between the two germline ends. On this clone itself: Its antigen remains unknown.

It was across several immunoSEQ plates that each subset's genomic DNA was evenly split. For sorted subsets, 200 ng DNA per replicate equaled about 31,000 T cell genomes. Sequencing was performed with immunoSEQ multiplex PCR; in TCRdb, only in-frame clones are kept and a portion is missing. This sample carries under 2.5 million clones, around 92% of them seen once, and the ten largest clones take 0.3% to 0.45%. Sequenced material: naive CD4+ T cells from PBMCs. The subset is: CD45RA+ positively selected. This chain links TRBV19 with TRBJ1-5; maybe TRBD1 (6 bases). The receptor was derived from a man aged 18 to 35 in good health. Some clones in this sample may be carry-over from other donors' samples. CDR3 region: CASRQGGNQPQHF. In DNA form, the CDR3 reads TGTGCCAGTAGACAGGGCGGCAATCAGCCCCAGCATTTT. The variable domain in full, with the rest retrieved from reference TRBV19 and TRBJ1-5, is DGGITQSPKYLFRKEGQNVTLSCEQNLNHDAMYWYRQDPGQGLRLIYYSQIVNDFQKGDIAEGYSVSREKKESFPLTVTSAQKNPTAFYLCASRQGGNQPQHFGDGTRLSIL.